These 25 T cell receptor beta chains were sequenced from one sample in a study of blood T cell repertoires in COVID-19 (dated by TCRdb to 2018 to 2021). Library construction relied on the immunoSEQ multiplex PCR assay. This immuneACCESS table, as held by TCRdb, lists in-frame sequences with V and J called but not all clones. Of the missing ones, under half trace to an unresolved V gene in checked studies; the others have no known cause. In this sample the table shows about 140,000 clones, over 70% of which occur a single time. The top ten clones comprise 10% to 12% of the sample. Sequenced sample: PBMCs or T cells enriched from blood (not recorded which). All receptors come from a man aged 60-69 years who had recovered from COVID-19.

The genes are TRBV11-2 and TRBJ2-1, with a possible D match to TRBD2 (5 bases). The CDR3 runs to 12 residues. CDR1 and CDR2 (germline): SGHAT, FQNNGV. The ends were cut back, 2 bases at V and 13 bases at J, with 12 bases in the middle. The CDR3 here is CASSLKRNLQFF. In nucleotides, the CDR3 is TGTGCCAGCAGCTTAAAGCGGAACTTACAGTTCTTC.

The V and J genes are TRBV9 and TRBJ2-7; 10 nucleotides line up with TRBD2. Germline trimming cut 4 bases from V and 2 bases from J; bases unmatched to any gene: 3. This CDR3 has 14 residues. Germline V lookup: CDR1 SGDLS, CDR2 YYNGEE. As DNA, the CDR3 is TGTGCCAGCAGCTCGGGACTAGCGACCTACGAGCAGTACTTC. Translation gives CASSSGLATYEQYF.

The chain couples TRBV30 to TRBJ1-1, with D unresolved. V was pared by 0 bases and J by 1 base, with 6 bases between. The germline CDR1 and CDR2 sequences are GTSNPN and SVGIG (reference sequence). The CDR3 sequence is 13 residues long. CDR3 nucleotide sequence: TGTGCCTGGAGTGTAATGGCGAACACTGAAGCTTTCTTT. Its protein is CAWSVMANTEAFF.

This clone came up a few times. This chain joins TRBV30 and TRBJ2-2, with D possibly matching TRBD2 (7 bases). The V gene's germline CDR1 is GTSNPN and CDR2 SVGIG (reference sequence). This CDR3 has 20 amino acids. V lost 5 bases and J 0 bases, leaving 28 bases between the germline ends. Here the CDR3 reads CAWGINGEGEWVSNTGELFF. CDR3 nucleotide sequence: TGTGCCTGGGGAATAAATGGGGAGGGGGAGTGGGTTTCGAACACCGGGGAGCTGTTTTTT.

V usage is TRBV4-2 and J usage is TRBJ2-7, with 8 bases matching TRBD2. The ends lost 1 base at V and 2 bases at J; junction bases unmatched: 7. The CDR3 extends over 16 amino acids. Germline V CDR1 and CDR2: LGHNA, YNFKEQ. In DNA form, the CDR3 reads TGTGCCAGCAGCCAAGTCGGGGTAGCGGGGACCTACGAGCAGTACTTC. This gives the protein CASSQVGVAGTYEQYF.

This clone was seen just once. The chain employs TRBV18 and TRBJ2-2; 7 bases are shared with TRBD1. The CDR3 has 18 residues. V trimming: 4 bases; J trimming: 2 bases; junction bases outside the gene matches: 13. The germline V gene has CDR1 KGHSH and CDR2 LQKENI. The CDR3 spells CASSRDLPGQHNTGELFF. The CDR3 nucleotides read TGTGCCAGCTCACGAGACTTGCCGGGACAGCATAACACCGGGGAGCTGTTTTTT.

This clone was picked up a small number of times. The V call is TRBV6-2 or TRBV6-3, the J call TRBJ2-3; D not certain. Germline V gives CDR1 MNHEY, CDR2 SVGEGT. With 2 bases removed from V and 7 bases from J, the gap between germline ends came to 10 bases. This CDR3 has 13 residues. CDR3 nucleotides: TGTGCCAGCAGTTACGCTCGACTCAATACGCAGTATTTT. This translates into CASSYARLNTQYF.

The chain carries TRBV24-1 and TRBJ2-1; TRBD2 matches 8 bases. Trimming cost V 3 bases and J 0 bases; bases outside gene matches: 12. The CDR3 totals 19 residues. The germline gives CDR1 KGHDR, CDR2 SFDVKD. CDR3 in DNA: TGTGCCACCAGTGATATTTCCTTTACTAGCGGAACCTCCTACAATGAGCAGTTCTTC. It translates to CATSDISFTSGTSYNEQFF.

This clone appeared a few times. The chain employs TRBV7-8 and TRBJ2-3, with a weak D call TRBD2 (6 bases). This CDR3 comprises 14 residues. V was cut by 5 bases and J by 1 base, with 10 bases left in between. Germline CDR1 reads SGHVS; CDR2 reads FQNEAQ. CDR3 sequence: CASSLGLRTDTQYF. The CDR3 DNA reads as TGTGCCAGCAGCCTCGGACTACGCACAGATACGCAGTATTTT.

The chain employs TRBV2 and TRBJ2-2; 11 bases fit TRBD2. Losses at the gene ends were 2 bases for V and 6 bases for J; bases not matched to a gene: 8. Germline CDR1 is SNHLY and CDR2 is FYNNEI. CDR3 size: 17 residues. The CDR3 loop is CASSEMSGLAAPGELFF. The CDR3 DNA is TGTGCCAGCAGTGAAATGTCGGGACTAGCGGCCCCCGGGGAGCTGTTTTTT. Full variable domain (missing parts from reference TRBV2 and TRBJ2-2): EPEVTQTPSHQVTQMGQEVILRCVPISNHLYFYWYRQILGQKVEFLVSFYNNEISEKSEIFDDQFSVERPDGSNFTLKIRSTKLEDSAMYFCASSEMSGLAAPGELFFGEGSRLTVL.

The chain has TRBV12-3 or TRBV12-4 and TRBJ2-7; D call uncertain. This CDR3 region has 11 residues. V was cut by 1 base and J by 9 bases, with 7 bases left in between. CDR3 sequence reads: CASSLGSGQYF. Written as DNA, the CDR3 is TGTGCCAGCAGTTTAGGATCCGGGCAGTACTTC.

The rearrangement uses TRBV29-1 and TRBJ1-1, with D possibly matching TRBD1 (6 bases). CDR1 and CDR2 (germline): SQVTM, ANQGSEA. V lost 7 bases and J 5 bases, leaving 14 bases between the germline ends. CDR3 length equals 12 residues. The CDR3, as DNA: TGCAGCGGGCGTAGGGGGAGTACTGAAGCTTTCTTT. Translating it yields CSGRRGSTEAFF. Using reference TRBV29-1 and TRBJ1-1 for the parts outside the CDR3, the full variable domain is SAVISQKPSRDICQRGTSLTIQCQVDSQVTMMFWYRQQPGQSLTLIATANQGSEATYESGFVIDKFPISRPNLTFSTLTVSNMSPEDSSIYLCSGRRGSTEAFFGQGTRLTVV.

The chain employs TRBV11-2 and TRBJ1-5; D gene uncertain. Germline V gives CDR1 SGHAT, CDR2 FQNNGV. This CDR3 region has 15 residues. Trimming stripped 5 bases from V and 4 bases from J, with 15 bases between. For the CDR3, the DNA is TGTGCCAGCAGCCGCAGCAGAGGAGGGAATCAGCCCCAGCATTTT. It yields the protein CASSRSRGGNQPQHF.

The chain is built from TRBV29-1 and TRBJ2-7; D is perhaps TRBD1 (6 bases). Deletions cut 6 bases from V and 6 bases from J, with 21 bases between. Germline values: CDR1 SQVTM, CDR2 ANQGSEA. CDR3 length equals 14 residues. CDR3 nucleotide sequence: TGCAGCGTCGTCCCGGGACATCGAGACGGCGAGCAGTACTTC. Translating gives CSVVPGHRDGEQYF.

The genes are TRBV28 and TRBJ1-2; 10 bases map to TRBD1. V lost 7 bases to trimming and J lost 8 bases; unmatched junction nucleotides: 19. This CDR3 spans 17 amino acids. The germline CDR1 and CDR2 sequences are MDHEN and SYDVKM. The CDR3 DNA follows: TGTGCCAGCATCACTAGGCCGGGACAGGGGAGTTTAAGGGGCTACACCTTC. Protein sequence: CASITRPGQGSLRGYTF.

The chain combines TRBV5-1 with TRBJ2-1; 7 nucleotides match TRBD2. V lost 5 bases, J lost 1 base, and 6 bases stayed unmatched. Germline V gene sequence: CDR1 SGHRS, CDR2 YFSETQ. There are 15 residues in the CDR3. The CDR3 region is CASSPSGSSYNEQFF. CDR3 DNA: TGCGCCAGCAGTCCTAGCGGCTCTTCCTACAATGAGCAGTTCTTC.

The gene calls are TRBV10-2 and TRBJ1-4; tentatively, D is TRBD1 (5 bases). The CDR3 is 12 amino acids. Per the germline V gene, CDR1 is WSHSY and CDR2 is SAAADI. V was pared by 6 bases and J by 6 bases, with 8 bases between. CDR3 residues: CASSDRDEKLFF. In DNA form, the CDR3 reads TGCGCCAGCAGCGACAGAGATGAAAAACTGTTTTTT.

The V call is TRBV29-1, the J call TRBJ1-1, with TRBD1 matching over 9 bases. V dropped 6 bases and J dropped 3; count of bases not matched to a gene: 11. The CDR3 is made up of 15 amino acids. Germline assignment: CDR1 SQVTM and CDR2 ANQGSEA. CDR3 DNA sequence: TGCAGCGTAACGGGACAGGGAGGGAAGGACACTGAAGCTTTCTTT. Translation gives CSVTGQGGKDTEAFF.

V and J are TRBV27 and TRBJ1-1; D is possibly TRBD1 (6 bases). Trimming left V 8 bases short and J 12 bases short, with 25 bases between. This CDR3 comprises 14 residues. Germline CDR1 reads MNHEY; CDR2 reads SMNVEV (reference sequence). DNA of the CDR3: TGTGCCAGCTCAGTTTCCGCTCACAGGGTTGGATCTTTCTTT. Encoded protein: CASSVSAHRVGSFF.

The V and J genes are TRBV6-2 or TRBV6-3 and TRBJ1-5, with TRBD1 as a possible D gene (5 bases). This CDR3 contains 15 residues. V was cut by 5 bases and J by 9 bases, with 20 bases left in between. CDR1 and CDR2 (germline): MNHEY, SVGEGT. CDR3 sequence reads: CASSDRGEGRRPQHF. The CDR3 DNA sequence: TGTGCCAGCAGTGACCGGGGGGAAGGCCGGCGGCCCCAGCATTTT.

This clone was picked up one time. The chain carries TRBV24-1 and TRBJ2-5; D is possibly TRBD1 (5 bases). Per the germline V gene, CDR1 is KGHDR and CDR2 is SFDVKD. The V end lost 2 bases, the J end lost 1 base, and 13 bases lay between the germline ends. This CDR3 spans 16 amino acids. CDR3 region: CATSDSSPDTQETQYF. CDR3 bases: TGTGCCACCAGTGATTCCTCCCCGGACACCCAAGAGACCCAGTACTTC.

The chain is built from TRBV2 and TRBJ1-1, with 7 bases lining up with TRBD1. Germline values: CDR1 SNHLY, CDR2 FYNNEI. The J segment lost 6 bases and the V segment lost 6 bases, leaving 4 bases of the junction unmatched. The CDR3 sequence is 12 residues long. The CDR3 here is CASSYTGAEAFF. DNA for the CDR3: TGTGCCAGCAGCTATACAGGGGCTGAAGCTTTCTTT. Full variable domain (rest looked up from reference TRBV2 and TRBJ1-1): EPEVTQTPSHQVTQMGQEVILRCVPISNHLYFYWYRQILGQKVEFLVSFYNNEISEKSEIFDDQFSVERPDGSNFTLKIRSTKLEDSAMYFCASSYTGAEAFFGQGTRLTVV.

The rearrangement joins TRBV6-5 to TRBJ1-5; D is possibly TRBD1 (5 bases). The CDR3 covers 15 residues. Germline V CDR1 and CDR2: MNHEY, SVGAGI. The V and J ends lost 0 bases and 6 bases respectively, with 12 bases between them. Here the CDR3 reads CASSYSITGSQPQHF. Written as DNA, the CDR3 is TGTGCCAGCAGTTACTCAATAACAGGAAGTCAGCCCCAGCATTTT.

This chain links TRBV18 with TRBJ2-7, with 8 bases matching TRBD2. Germline CDR1 and CDR2: KGHSH and LQKENI. The CDR3 extends over 14 amino acids. J gave up 7 bases and V 3 bases, and 8 bases lay outside the gene matches. The CDR3 coding sequence is TGTGCCAGCTCACCTCCAAGCGGGAGTAGGGAGCAGTACTTC. Protein sequence: CASSPPSGSREQYF.

V is TRBV3-1 (or the pseudogene TRBV3-2) and J is TRBJ2-7, with 7 bases fitting TRBD1. V lost 11 bases and J lost 5; bases outside the gene matches: 12. CDR1 LGHDT and CDR2 YNNKEL come from the germline V gene (reference sequence). CDR3 length: 13 residues. The CDR3 reads CAVKQGQSHEQYF. The CDR3 DNA follows: TGTGCCGTTAAACAGGGACAGTCCCACGAGCAGTACTTC.